This note documents a single T cell receptor beta chain sequence. The antigen is not known. The CDR3 runs 13 residues. Germline CDR1 and CDR2: WNHNN and SYGVQD (reference sequence). Trimming pared 5 bases from V and 1 base from J, leaving 5 bases between. In the ViraFEST assay, antigen-specific CD4+ clonotypes were identified by expansion after peptide-pool stimulation. Culturing for 10 to 11 days preceded CD4+ T cell isolation. People in the vaccine group had not been infected with SARS-CoV-2 before, and their nucleocapsid antibodies were negative. After around 2 million PBMC were placed in each well, they were cultured with approximately 10 IU/ml IL-2 and about 10 ug/ml peptides. These data are taken from a study of vaccination effects on CD4 cells after COVID-19. The study, taken as a whole, reports: Late after vaccination, infection- and vaccine-induced clones showed marked clonal contraction.

The assay was immunoSEQ multiplex PCR, and TCRdb's table has in-frame clones only and misses some. The sample lists just over 8,000 clones, approximately 72% occurring once. The J gene is TRBJ2-2, the V gene TRBV10-1; D remains unclear. This clonotype was sampled from a human donor who received a COVID-19 vaccine. Sequenced here: CD4+ T cells from PBMCs cultured with HCoV-229E spike peptides, sampled before COVID-19 vaccination. The CDR3 here is CASSPRNTGELFF. The CDR3 DNA reads TGCGCCAGCAGTCCCAGGAACACCGGGGAGCTGTTTTTT.